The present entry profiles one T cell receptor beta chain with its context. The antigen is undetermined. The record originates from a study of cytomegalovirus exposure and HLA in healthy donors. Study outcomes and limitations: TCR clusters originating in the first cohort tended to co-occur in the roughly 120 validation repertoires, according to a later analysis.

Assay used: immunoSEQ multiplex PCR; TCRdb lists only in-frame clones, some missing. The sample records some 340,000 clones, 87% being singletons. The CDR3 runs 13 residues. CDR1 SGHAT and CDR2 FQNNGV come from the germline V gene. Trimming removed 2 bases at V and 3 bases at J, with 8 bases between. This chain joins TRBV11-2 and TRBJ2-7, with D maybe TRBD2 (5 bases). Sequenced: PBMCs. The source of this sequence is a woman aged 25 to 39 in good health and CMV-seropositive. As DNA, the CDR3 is TGTGCCAGCAGCTTAAAGACTATCTACGAGCAGTACTTC. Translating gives CASSLKTIYEQYF.